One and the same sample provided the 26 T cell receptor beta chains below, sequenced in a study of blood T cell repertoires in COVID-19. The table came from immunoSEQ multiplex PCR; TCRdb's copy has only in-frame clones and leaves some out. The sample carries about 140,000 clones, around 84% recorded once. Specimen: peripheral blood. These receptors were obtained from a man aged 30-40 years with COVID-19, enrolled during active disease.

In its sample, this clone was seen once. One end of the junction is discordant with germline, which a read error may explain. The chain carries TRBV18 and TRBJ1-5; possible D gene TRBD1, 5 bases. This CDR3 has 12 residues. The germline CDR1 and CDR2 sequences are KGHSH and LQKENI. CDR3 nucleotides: TGTGCCAGCTCCAGGGAGCGGGACGGTCTCAATTTT. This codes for CASSRERDGLNF.

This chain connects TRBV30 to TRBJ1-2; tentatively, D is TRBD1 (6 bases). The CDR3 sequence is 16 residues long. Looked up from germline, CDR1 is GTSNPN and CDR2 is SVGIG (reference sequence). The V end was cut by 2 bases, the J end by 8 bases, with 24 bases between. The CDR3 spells CAWSPRGGAGASGYTF. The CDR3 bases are TGTGCCTGGAGTCCCCGGGGGGGGGCAGGGGCGAGCGGCTACACCTTC.

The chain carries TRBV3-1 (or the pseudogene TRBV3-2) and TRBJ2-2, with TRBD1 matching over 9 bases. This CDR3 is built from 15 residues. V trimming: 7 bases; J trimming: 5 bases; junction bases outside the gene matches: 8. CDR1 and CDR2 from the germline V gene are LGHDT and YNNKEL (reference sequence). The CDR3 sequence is CASITTGGGTGELFF. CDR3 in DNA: TGTGCCAGCATCACAACAGGGGGCGGGACCGGGGAGCTGTTTTTT.

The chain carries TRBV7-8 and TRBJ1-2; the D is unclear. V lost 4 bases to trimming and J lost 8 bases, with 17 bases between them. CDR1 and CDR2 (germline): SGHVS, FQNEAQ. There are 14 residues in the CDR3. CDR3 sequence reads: CASSSTSRGSGYTF. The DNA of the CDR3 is TGTGCCAGCAGCTCCACGTCACGAGGCTCGGGCTACACCTTC.

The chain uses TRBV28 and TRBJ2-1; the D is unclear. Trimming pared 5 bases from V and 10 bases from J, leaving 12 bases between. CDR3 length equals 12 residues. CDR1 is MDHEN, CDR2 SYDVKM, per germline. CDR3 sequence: CASSPPTAEQFF. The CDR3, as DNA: TGTGCCAGCAGTCCTCCCACCGCGGAGCAGTTCTTC.

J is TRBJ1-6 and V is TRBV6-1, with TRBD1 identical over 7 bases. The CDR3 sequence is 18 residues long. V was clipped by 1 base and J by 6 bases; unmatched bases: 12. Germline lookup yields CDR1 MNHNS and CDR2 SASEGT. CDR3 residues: CASSEGGLTGRGNSPLHF. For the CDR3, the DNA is TGTGCCAGCAGTGAAGGGGGGTTGACAGGGAGAGGTAATTCACCCCTCCACTTT.

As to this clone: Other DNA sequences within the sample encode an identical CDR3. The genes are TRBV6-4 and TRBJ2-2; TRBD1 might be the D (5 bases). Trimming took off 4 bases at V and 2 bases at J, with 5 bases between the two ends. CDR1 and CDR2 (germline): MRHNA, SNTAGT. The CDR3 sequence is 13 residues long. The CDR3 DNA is TGTGCCAGCAGTGGGACAAACACCGGGGAGCTGTTTTTT. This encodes CASSGTNTGELFF.

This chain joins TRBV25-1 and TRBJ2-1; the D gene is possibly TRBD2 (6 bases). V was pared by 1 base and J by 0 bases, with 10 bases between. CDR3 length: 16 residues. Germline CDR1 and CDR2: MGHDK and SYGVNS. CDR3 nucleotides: TGTGCCAGCAGTGAATCGGGAGATAGCTCCTACAATGAGCAGTTCTTC. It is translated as CASSESGDSSYNEQFF. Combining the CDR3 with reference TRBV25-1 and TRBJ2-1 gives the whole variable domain EADIYQTPRYLVIGTGKKITLECSQTMGHDKMYWYQQDPGMELHLIHYSYGVNSTEKGDLSSESTVSRIRTEHFPLTLESARPSHTSQYLCASSESGDSSYNEQFFGPGTRLTVL.

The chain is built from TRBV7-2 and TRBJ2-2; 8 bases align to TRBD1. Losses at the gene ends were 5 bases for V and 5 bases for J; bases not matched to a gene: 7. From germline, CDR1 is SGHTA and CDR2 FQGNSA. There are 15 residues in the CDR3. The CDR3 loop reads CASSPRTGRTGELFF. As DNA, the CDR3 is TGTGCCAGCAGCCCCCGGACAGGGAGAACCGGGGAGCTGTTTTTT.

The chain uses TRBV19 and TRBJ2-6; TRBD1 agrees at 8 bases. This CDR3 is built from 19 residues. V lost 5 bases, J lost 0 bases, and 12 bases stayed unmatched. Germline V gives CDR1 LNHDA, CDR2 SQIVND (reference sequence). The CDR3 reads CASSGGQGVSNSGANVLTF. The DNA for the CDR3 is TGTGCCAGTAGTGGCGGACAGGGAGTCTCTAACTCTGGGGCCAACGTCCTGACTTTC. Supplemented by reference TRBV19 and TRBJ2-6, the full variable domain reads DGGITQSPKYLFRKEGQNVTLSCEQNLNHDAMYWYRQDPGQGLRLIYYSQIVNDFQKGDIAEGYSVSREKKESFPLTVTSAQKNPTAFYLCASSGGQGVSNSGANVLTFGAGSRLTVL.

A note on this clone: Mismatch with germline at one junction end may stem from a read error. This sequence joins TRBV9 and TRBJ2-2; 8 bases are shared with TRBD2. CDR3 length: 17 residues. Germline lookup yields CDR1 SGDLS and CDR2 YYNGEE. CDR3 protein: CASSGARRSGKRRGAVF. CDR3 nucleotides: TGTGCCAGCAGCGGAGCCCGGCGTAGCGGGAAGCGACGGGGAGCTGTTTTT.

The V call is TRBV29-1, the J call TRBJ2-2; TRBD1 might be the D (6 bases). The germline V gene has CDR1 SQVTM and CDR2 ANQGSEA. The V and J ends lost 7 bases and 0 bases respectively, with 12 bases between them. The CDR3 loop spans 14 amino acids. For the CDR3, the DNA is TGCAGCGCCAGGCAGGGGTCGAACACCGGGGAGCTGTTTTTT. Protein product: CSARQGSNTGELFF.

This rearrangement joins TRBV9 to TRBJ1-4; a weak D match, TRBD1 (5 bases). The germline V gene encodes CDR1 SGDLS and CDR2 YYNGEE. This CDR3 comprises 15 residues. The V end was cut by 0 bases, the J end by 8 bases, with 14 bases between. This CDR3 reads CASSVGQQGGEKLFF. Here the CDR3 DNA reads TGTGCCAGCAGCGTAGGCCAGCAGGGAGGAGAAAAACTGTTTTTT.

The CDR3 nucleotides are TGTGCCAGTAGTATGAACCAGGGGGCTTTGGGAGATACGCAGTATTTT. The encoded protein is CASSMNQGALGDTQYF. The gene calls are TRBV19 and TRBJ2-3; 8 bases agree with TRBD1. Germline CDR1 is LNHDA and CDR2 is SQIVND (reference sequence). The CDR3 consists of 16 residues. The trim removed 3 bases at V and 5 bases at J, leaving 10 bases unmatched.

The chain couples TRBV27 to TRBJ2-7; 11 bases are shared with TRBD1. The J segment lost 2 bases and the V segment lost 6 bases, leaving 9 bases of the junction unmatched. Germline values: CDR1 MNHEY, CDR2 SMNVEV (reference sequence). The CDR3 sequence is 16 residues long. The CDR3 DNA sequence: TGTGCCAGCAGCATGTCGGGGACAGGGGGGACCTACGAGCAGTACTTC. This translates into CASSMSGTGGTYEQYF.

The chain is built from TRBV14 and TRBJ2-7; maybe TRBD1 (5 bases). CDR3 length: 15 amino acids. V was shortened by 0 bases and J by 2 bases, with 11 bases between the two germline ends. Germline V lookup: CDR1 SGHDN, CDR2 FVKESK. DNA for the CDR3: TGTGCCAGCAGCCAAGAATCGCAGGGCCCCTACGAGCAGTACTTC. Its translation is CASSQESQGPYEQYF.

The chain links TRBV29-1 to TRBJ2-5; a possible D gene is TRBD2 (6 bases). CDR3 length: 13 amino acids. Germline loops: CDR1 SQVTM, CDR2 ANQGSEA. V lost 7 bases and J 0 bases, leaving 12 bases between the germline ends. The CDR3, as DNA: TGCAGCGCCTTTGGGGGGTACCAAGAGACCCAGTACTTC. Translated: CSAFGGYQETQYF. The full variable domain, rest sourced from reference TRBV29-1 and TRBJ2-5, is SAVISQKPSRDICQRGTSLTIQCQVDSQVTMMFWYRQQPGQSLTLIATANQGSEATYESGFVIDKFPISRPNLTFSTLTVSNMSPEDSSIYLCSAFGGYQETQYFGPGTRLLVL.

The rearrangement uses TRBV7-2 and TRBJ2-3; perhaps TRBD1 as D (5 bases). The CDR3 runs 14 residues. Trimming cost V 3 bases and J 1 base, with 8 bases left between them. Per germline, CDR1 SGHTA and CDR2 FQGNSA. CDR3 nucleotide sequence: TGTGCCAGCAGCTTGGCCAGGGGCACAGATACGCAGTATTTT. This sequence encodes CASSLARGTDTQYF.

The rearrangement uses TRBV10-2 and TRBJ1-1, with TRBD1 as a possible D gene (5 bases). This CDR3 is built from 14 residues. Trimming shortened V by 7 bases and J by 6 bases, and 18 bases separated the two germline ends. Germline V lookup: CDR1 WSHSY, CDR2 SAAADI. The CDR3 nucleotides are TGCGCCAGCAAGGAGGGGCGTCGAGGGGCTGAAGCTTTCTTT. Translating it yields CASKEGRRGAEAFF.

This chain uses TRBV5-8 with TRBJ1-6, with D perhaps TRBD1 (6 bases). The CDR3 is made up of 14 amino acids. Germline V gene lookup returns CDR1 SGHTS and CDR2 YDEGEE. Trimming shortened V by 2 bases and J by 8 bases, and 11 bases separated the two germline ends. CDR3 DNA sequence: TGTGCCAGCAGCTTCCAAGGGGGATATTCACCCCTCCACTTT. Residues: CASSFQGGYSPLHF.

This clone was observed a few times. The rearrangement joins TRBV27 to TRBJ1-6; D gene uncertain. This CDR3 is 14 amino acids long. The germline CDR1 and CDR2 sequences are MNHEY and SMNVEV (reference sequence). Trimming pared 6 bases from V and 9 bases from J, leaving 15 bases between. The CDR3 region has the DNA TGTGCCAGCAGGCAAACACCCTCAGGTTCACCCCTCCACTTT. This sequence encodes CASRQTPSGSPLHF.

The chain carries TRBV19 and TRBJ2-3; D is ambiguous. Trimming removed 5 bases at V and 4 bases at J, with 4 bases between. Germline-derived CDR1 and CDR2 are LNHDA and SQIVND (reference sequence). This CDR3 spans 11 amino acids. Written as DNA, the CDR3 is TGTGCCAGTAGTTCGGCAGATACGCAGTATTTT. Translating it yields CASSSADTQYF.

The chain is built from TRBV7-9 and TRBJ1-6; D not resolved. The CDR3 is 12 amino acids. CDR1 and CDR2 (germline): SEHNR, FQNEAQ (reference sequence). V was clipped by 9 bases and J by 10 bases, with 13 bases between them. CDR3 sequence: CARGGLDSPLHF. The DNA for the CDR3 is TGTGCCAGGGGAGGCCTGGACTCACCCCTCCACTTT.

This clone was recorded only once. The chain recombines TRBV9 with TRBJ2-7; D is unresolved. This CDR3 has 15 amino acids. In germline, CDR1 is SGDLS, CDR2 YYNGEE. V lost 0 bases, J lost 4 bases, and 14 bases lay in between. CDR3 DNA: TGTGCCAGCAGCGTAGGGGTAGCCCATTCGTACGAGCAGTACTTC. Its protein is CASSVGVAHSYEQYF.

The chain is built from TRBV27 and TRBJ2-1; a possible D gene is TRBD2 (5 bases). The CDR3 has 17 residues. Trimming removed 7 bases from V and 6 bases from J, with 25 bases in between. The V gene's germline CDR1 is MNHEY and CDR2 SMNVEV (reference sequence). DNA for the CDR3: TGTGCCAGCACCAACCCCGGTCGGCTCTCGGGGATCAATGAGCAGTTCTTC. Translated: CASTNPGRLSGINEQFF.

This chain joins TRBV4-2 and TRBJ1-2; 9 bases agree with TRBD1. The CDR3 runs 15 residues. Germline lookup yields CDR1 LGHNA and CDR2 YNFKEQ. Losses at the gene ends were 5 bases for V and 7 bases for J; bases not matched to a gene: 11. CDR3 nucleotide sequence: TGTGCCAGCAGCTTGGACAGGGGAGCTTTCGGTGGCTACACCTTC. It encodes CASSLDRGAFGGYTF.